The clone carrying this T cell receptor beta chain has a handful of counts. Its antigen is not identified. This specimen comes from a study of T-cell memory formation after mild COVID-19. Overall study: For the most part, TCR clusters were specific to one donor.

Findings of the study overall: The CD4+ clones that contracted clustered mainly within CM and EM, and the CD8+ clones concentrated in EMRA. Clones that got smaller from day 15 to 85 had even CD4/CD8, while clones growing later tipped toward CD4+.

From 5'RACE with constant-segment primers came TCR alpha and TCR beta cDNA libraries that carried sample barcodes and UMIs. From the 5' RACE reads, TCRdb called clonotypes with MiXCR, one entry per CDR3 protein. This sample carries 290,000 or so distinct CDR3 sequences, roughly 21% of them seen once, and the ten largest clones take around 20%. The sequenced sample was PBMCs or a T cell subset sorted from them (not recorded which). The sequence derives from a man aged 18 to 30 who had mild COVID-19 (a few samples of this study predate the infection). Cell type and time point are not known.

This CDR3 reads CASSPGFLGLNTEAFF. The CDR3 DNA reads as TGCGCCAGCAGCCCTGGGTTCCTGGGTCTGAACACTGAAGCTTTCTTT. The chain recombines TRBV4-1 with TRBJ1-1; D uncertain. The CDR3 is made up of 16 amino acids. Trimming took off 4 bases at V and 0 bases at J, with 15 bases between the two ends. Per the germline V gene, CDR1 is MGHRA and CDR2 is YSYEKL.